The sequence of this T cell receptor beta chain was determined in a study of beta chain features in type 1 diabetes. Study-wide background: Researchers looked at fewer than 120,000,000 sorted cells across all samples. General study findings and limits: Type 1 diabetes patients had moderately but significantly shorter TCRB CDR3s in all four CD4+ subsets. Type 1 diabetes patients had VDJ junctions that carried fewer insertions and more deletions. The question left open here concerned HLA type influencing TCRB rearrangement.

In its sample, this clone was seen a few times. Its target is unknown. Once sorted, every population was more than 98% pure. The CDR3 sequence is 14 residues long. Looked up from germline, CDR1 is LNHNV and CDR2 is YYDKDF (reference sequence). V lost 3 bases and J lost 6; bases outside the gene matches: 7. cDNA synthesis used the whole RNA isolate, giving expressed TCRB sequences. Measured with immunoSEQ multiplex PCR; TCRdb has only the in-frame clones, and not every one. The table includes around 300,000 clones, 15% detected once. The sequence came from a man in his late teens or twenties with type 1 diabetes. The chain joins TRBV15 to TRBJ1-1; TRBD1 aligns across 7 bases. Specimen: naive CD4+ T cells from blood. The CDR3, as DNA: TGTGCCACCAGCAGCTACACAGGGGCGTCTGAAGCTTTCTTT. The encoded protein is CATSSYTGASEAFF.